This entry is about one T cell receptor (beta chain). Its specificity is not known. The treatment here: treatment-naive control, cytoreductive nephrectomy. Control tumors came from treatment-naive patients without prior radiation. The data belong to a study of radiation and T cells in renal cell carcinoma. Study-level results: Compared with controls, irradiated tumors had more, larger dominant CDR3 motifs. Sampling covered only about 0.96 g of each tumor. In nephrectomy-only tumors, top 100 clonotypes averaged roughly 45%, versus about 50% irradiated.

Data came from immunoSEQ multiplex PCR; TCRdb stores just in-frame clones and leaves some out. This table has 18,000 or so clones, approximately 59% appearing once. CDR1 and CDR2 from the germline V gene are MNHEY and SVGAGI. J was trimmed by 8 bases and V by 6 bases; bases with no gene match: 9. There are 13 residues in the CDR3. The source is a man between 45 and 60 years old with renal cell carcinoma. The material sequenced was tumor tissue, taken from a patient whose treatment was nephrectomy without radiotherapy. The chain carries TRBV6-5 and TRBJ1-2; 7 bases align to TRBD1. For the CDR3, the DNA is TGTGCCAGCAGCCCTACAGGGGTTAGCGGCTACACCTTC. This encodes CASSPTGVSGYTF.